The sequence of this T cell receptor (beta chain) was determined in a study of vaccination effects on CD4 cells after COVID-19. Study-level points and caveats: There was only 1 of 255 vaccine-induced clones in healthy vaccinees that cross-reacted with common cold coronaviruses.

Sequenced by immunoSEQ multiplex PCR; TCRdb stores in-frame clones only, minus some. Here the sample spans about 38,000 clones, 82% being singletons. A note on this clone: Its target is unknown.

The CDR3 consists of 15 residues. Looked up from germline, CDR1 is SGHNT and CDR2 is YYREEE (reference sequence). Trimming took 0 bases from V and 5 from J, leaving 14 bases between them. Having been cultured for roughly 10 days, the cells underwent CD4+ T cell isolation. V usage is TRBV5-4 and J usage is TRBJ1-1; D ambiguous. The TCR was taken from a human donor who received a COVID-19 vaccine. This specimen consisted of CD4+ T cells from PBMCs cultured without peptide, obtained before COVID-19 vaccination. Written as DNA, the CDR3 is TGTGCCAGCAGCTTGGGGGGAGACCGGGAAACTGAAGCTTTCTTT. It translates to CASSLGGDRETEAFF.